Listed below are T cell receptor beta chains from one sample, sequenced in a study of multiple sclerosis patients with progressive multifocal leukoencephalopathy. Clones were read by immunoSEQ multiplex PCR, and TCRdb kept only the in-frame ones, dropping some. The sample holds 30,000 or so clones, more than 80% seen once. Here the sequenced sample was PBMCs, taken from a patient treated with natalizumab. The receptors originated from a woman aged 25 to 45 with progressive multifocal leukoencephalopathy. Both conserved end residues are part of each CDR3. The D gene is left open where the match is weak. A row's size may be missing; if present it is once, few, many or a size class.

j_gene,len,abundance,v_gene,d_gene,CDR3nt,CDR3aa
TRBJ1-5,15,NA,TRBV19,TRBD1,TGTGCCAGTAGGCTCAGGACAGGCAGGAGTCAGCCCCAGCATTTT,CASRLRTGRSQPQHF
TRBJ2-1,14,NA,TRBV5-5,NA,TGTGCCAGCAGCTTGGGGACAGTCTACAATGAGCAGTTCTTC,CASSLGTVYNEQFF
TRBJ2-1,13,NA,TRBV6-1,NA,TGTGCCAGCAGTGAACGGTCAGGCAATGAGCAGTTCTTC,CASSERSGNEQFF
TRBJ2-3,13,NA,TRBV5-1,NA,TGCGCCAGCAGCTCGGGCCCTGTGGATACGCAGTATTTT,CASSSGPVDTQYF
TRBJ2-4,15,NA,TRBV9,TRBD2,TGTGCCAGCAGCCCCGGGGGGGCCGCGGGGGGCATTCAGTACTTC,CASSPGGAAGGIQYF
TRBJ2-1,15,NA,TRBV18,TRBD2,TGTGCCAGCTCACCCGGACTAGCGGGGAACAATGAGCAGTTCTTC,CASSPGLAGNNEQFF
TRBJ1-2,14,NA,TRBV27,NA,TGTGCCAGCAGTTTACAGGGAGGGAACTATGGCTACACCTTC,CASSLQGGNYGYTF
TRBJ2-3,14,NA,TRBV9,NA,TGTGCCAGCAGTCCCGGAAGTAGATCTGATACGCAGTATTTT,CASSPGSRSDTQYF
TRBJ1-5,12,NA,TRBV6-6,NA,TGTGCTGCAGGGGAGGGGGGACAGCCCCAGCATTTT,CAAGEGGQPQHF
TRBJ2-1,19,NA,TRBV11-2,TRBD2,TGTGCCAGCAGCTTAGTAGTGACTAGCGGGGGGGCCGAGTTGAATGAGCAGTTCTTC,CASSLVVTSGGAELNEQFF
TRBJ1-1,14,few,TRBV5-6,TRBD1,TGTGCCAGCAGCTTTTTACAGGGGGACACTGAAGCTTTCTTT,CASSFLQGDTEAFF
TRBJ1-1,15,NA,TRBV5-1,NA,TGCGCCAGCAGCCTGGGGGGGACGGTTAACACTGAAGCTTTCTTT,CASSLGGTVNTEAFF
TRBJ2-7,13,few,TRBV5-6,NA,TGTGCCAGCAGCTTGCCGGCTGACTACGAGCAGTACTTC,CASSLPADYEQYF
TRBJ2-1,14,NA,TRBV15,NA,TGTGCCACCAGCAGTGAACGCGTGGGCAATGAGCAGTTCTTC,CATSSERVGNEQFF
TRBJ1-5,15,NA,TRBV7-8,NA,TGTGCCAGCAGCTTGTTTAGCGAAGGGGGTCAGCCCCAGCATTTT,CASSLFSEGGQPQHF
TRBJ1-5,15,NA,TRBV5-1,TRBD1,TGCGCCAGCAGCTCTACAGGGGGTAGCAATCAGCCCCAGCATTTT,CASSSTGGSNQPQHF
TRBJ1-2,14,NA,TRBV7-8,NA,TGTGCCAGCAGCTTAGGTGCAGGGGACTATGGCTACACCTTC,CASSLGAGDYGYTF
TRBJ2-1,15,NA,TRBV2,TRBD2,TGTGCCAGCAGGGCCTTTGGGGGGGGCTACAATGAGCAGTTCTTC,CASRAFGGGYNEQFF
TRBJ2-1,15,once,TRBV5-1,TRBD2,TGCGCCAGCAGCACAGGGACTAGCGGGATAGAAGAGCAGTTCTTC,CASSTGTSGIEEQFF
TRBJ1-6,14,NA,TRBV9,NA,TGTGCCAGCAGCGTAGATCGGGGCGGCTCACCCCTCCACTTT,CASSVDRGGSPLHF
TRBJ2-1,15,NA,TRBV7-2,TRBD1,TGTGCCAGCAGCTTATGGGACAGGGGTAGCAATGAGCAGTTCTTC,CASSLWDRGSNEQFF
TRBJ2-1,14,once,TRBV7-6,NA,TGTGCCAGCAGCTTAGGAACAGGGAACAATGAGCAGTTCTTC,CASSLGTGNNEQFF
TRBJ1-4,16,NA,TRBV4-1,TRBD1,TGCGCCAGCAGCCAGGAAACCGGGACAGGGCATGAAAAACTGTTTTTT,CASSQETGTGHEKLFF
TRBJ1-6,14,NA,TRBV11-2,NA,TGTGCCAGCAGCCTATCCGGGGTCGATTCACCCCTCCACTTT,CASSLSGVDSPLHF
TRBJ2-7,18,NA,TRBV9,TRBD2,TGTGCCAGCAGCGTAGGGCTAGCGGGAGGTTCCCACTCCTACGAGCAGTACTTC,CASSVGLAGGSHSYEQYF
TRBJ1-1,15,NA,TRBV5-1,NA,TGCGCCAGCAGCTTAAGAACAGGTGGGAGCACTGAAGCTTTCTTT,CASSLRTGGSTEAFF
TRBJ2-3,15,NA,TRBV9,NA,TGTGCCAGCAGCGTAGTAGGGGGGGGCACAGATACGCAGTATTTT,CASSVVGGGTDTQYF
TRBJ2-1,15,NA,TRBV19,TRBD1,TGTGCCAGTAGTATCGGGACAGGGTCCTACAATGAGCAGTTCTTC,CASSIGTGSYNEQFF
TRBJ1-1,13,few,TRBV14,NA,TGTGCCAGCAGCCAAGACCGGAACACTGAAGCTTTCTTT,CASSQDRNTEAFF